Listed below are T cell receptor beta chains from one sample, sequenced in a study of shared T cell receptors in the human thymus. Clones were read by immunoSEQ multiplex PCR, and TCRdb kept only the in-frame ones, dropping some. In the table there are hundreds of thousands of clones, more than 75% of which are singletons. The same data also contributed to another study, on human thymus T cells.

The sequenced sample was thymocytes. Receptors originate from a boy under two years old with a congenital heart defect. CDR3s include the opening cysteine and the closing phenylalanine or tryptophan. D genes are given only for firm matches. Not all rows give a size; the values are once, few, many and, for expanded clones, a class.

d_call clone_size j_call v_call cdr3_nt cdr3_aa
TRBD2 - TRBJ2-7 TRBV19 TGTGCCAGTAGTACCTTTAGCGGGAGACGCTACGAGCAGTACTTC CASSTFSGRRYEQYF
TRBD1 - TRBJ1-2 TRBV5-8 TGTGCCAGCAGCCCGGGACAGGGGGCTTTTGGCTACACCTTC CASSPGQGAFGYTF
TRBD2 - TRBJ2-1 TRBV4-3 TGCGCCAGCAGCCAAGACGGCGGGAGGGCGTACTACAATGAGCAGTTCTTC CASSQDGGRAYYNEQFF
TRBD1 - TRBJ1-2 TRBV6-1 TGTGCCAGCCAAGAGAATGACAGGGGGGATGGCTACACCTTC CASQENDRGDGYTF
TRBD2 few TRBJ2-1 TRBV27 TGTGCCAGCAGTAATACCGGGACTAGCGGGGGGACGGGGTACAATGAGCAGTTCTTC CASSNTGTSGGTGYNEQFF
TRBD2 - TRBJ2-5 TRBV5-4 TGTGCCAGCAGCCGCGGGGGATTCGGAGAAGAGACCCAGTACTTC CASSRGGFGEETQYF
TRBD1 - TRBJ1-1 TRBV18 TGTGCCAGCTCATCACGACAGGGTACGAACACTGAAGCTTTCTTT CASSSRQGTNTEAFF
TRBD1 - TRBJ1-4 TRBV4-3 TGCGCCAGCAGCCAAATTGAGGTTAGGACAGGCCTTATAGGGGAAAAACTGTTTTTT CASSQIEVRTGLIGEKLFF
- - TRBJ1-2 TRBV7-3 TGTGCCAGCATTACAGTAATAACAAATGGCTACACCTTC CASITVITNGYTF
- - TRBJ2-5 TRBV5-1 TGCGCCAGCAGCTTGGGGCGGTCACCCGAAGAGACCCAGTACTTC CASSLGRSPEETQYF
- - TRBJ2-3 TRBV29-1 TGCAGCGTTGGTCTGCGAGGCACAGATACGCAGTATTTT CSVGLRGTDTQYF
TRBD2 - TRBJ2-7 TRBV11-2 TGTGCCAGCAGCTCCCTCCCGGGTAGTGGGAGGGCCCTTGAGCAGTACTTC CASSSLPGSGRALEQYF
- - TRBJ1-5 TRBV21-1 TGTGCCAGCAGCACTAATTCAGGGGGCCGACGGAGAGATCAGCCCCAGCATTTT CASSTNSGGRRRDQPQHF
TRBD2 - TRBJ2-6 TRBV7-9 TGTGCCAGCAGCTCCGGACTAGCGGGAGCGTACTCTGGGGCCAACGTCCTGACTTTC CASSSGLAGAYSGANVLTF
- - TRBJ1-3 TRBV25-1 TGTGCCAGCATGGCCCTCAGGGGAGGAAACACCATATATTTT CASMALRGGNTIYF
TRBD1 - TRBJ2-7 TRBV7-9 TGTGCCAGCAGCCCCCGGGACAGGGGGGACGAGCAGTACTTC CASSPRDRGDEQYF
- - TRBJ1-2 TRBV30 TGTGCCTCCCGTGAGGCCCCTCTAACCCACCCCATCTATGGCTACACCTTC CASREAPLTHPIYGYTF
- - TRBJ2-7 TRBV14 TGTGCCAGCAGCCTAGGACTCTACGAGCAGTACTTC CASSLGLYEQYF
TRBD2 - TRBJ2-7 TRBV6-1 TGTGCCAGCAGTACGACTAGCGGGAGCGACGAGCAGTACTTC CASSTTSGSDEQYF
- - TRBJ1-5 TRBV19 TGTGCCAGTAGCAGATTGGGGGGGCAGGGAGAGTCGTATAGCAATCAGCCCCAGCATTTT CASSRLGGQGESYSNQPQHF
TRBD2 - TRBJ2-5 TRBV4-1 TGCGCCAGCAGCCAAGATCCCCTAGCGGCACCCCAAGAGACCCAGTACTTC CASSQDPLAAPQETQYF
TRBD2 - TRBJ2-1 TRBV29-1 TGCAGCGTTGAAGTGAGAGGCCAGACCTGCCTCGGACTAGCGGGAGATCCTCCTTACAATGAGCAGTTCTTC CSVEVRGQTCLGLAGDPPYNEQFF
TRBD1 - TRBJ1-4 TRBV28 TGTGCCAGCAGTTCCCTCGCGACAGGGGGTGAAAAACTGTTTTTT CASSSLATGGEKLFF
TRBD1 - TRBJ2-7 TRBV5-6 TGTGCCAGCAGCCAACGGGCGCAGGGGACAGCTAAAGTCTCCTACGAGCAGTACTTC CASSQRAQGTAKVSYEQYF
TRBD2 - TRBJ2-1 TRBV25-1 TGTGCCAGCAGTGACCCCACTAGCGGGGGCAGGGATGAGCAGTTCTTC CASSDPTSGGRDEQFF
TRBD2 - TRBJ2-7 TRBV28 TGTGCCAGCAGTCCGTCGACTAGCATGGGAGGCGAGCAGTACTTC CASSPSTSMGGEQYF
- few TRBJ2-5 TRBV6-5 TGTGCCAGCAGTTGCGGGACAGCCCAAGAGACCCAGTACTTC CASSCGTAQETQYF
TRBD2 - TRBJ2-2 TRBV4-2 TGTGCCAGCAGCCAAGACTCCGGGACTAGCGGGAGGTTTGGCCCCGGGGAGCTGTTTTTT CASSQDSGTSGRFGPGELFF